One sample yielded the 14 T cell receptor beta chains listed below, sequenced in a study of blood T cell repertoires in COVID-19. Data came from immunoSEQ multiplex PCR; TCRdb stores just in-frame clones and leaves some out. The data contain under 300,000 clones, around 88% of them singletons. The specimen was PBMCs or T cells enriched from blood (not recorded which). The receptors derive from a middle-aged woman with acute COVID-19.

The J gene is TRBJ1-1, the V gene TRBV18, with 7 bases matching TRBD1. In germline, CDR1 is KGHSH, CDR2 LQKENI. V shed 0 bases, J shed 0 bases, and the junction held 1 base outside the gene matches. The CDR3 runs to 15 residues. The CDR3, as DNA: TGTGCCAGCTCACCACCGGGACAGCTGAACACTGAAGCTTTCTTT. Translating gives CASSPPGQLNTEAFF.

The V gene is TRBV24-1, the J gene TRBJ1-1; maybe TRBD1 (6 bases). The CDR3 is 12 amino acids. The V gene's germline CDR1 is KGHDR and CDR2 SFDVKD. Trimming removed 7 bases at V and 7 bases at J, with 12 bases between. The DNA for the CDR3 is TGTGCCACCAGGGGGGCCGACAGTGAAGCTTTCTTT. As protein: CATRGADSEAFF.

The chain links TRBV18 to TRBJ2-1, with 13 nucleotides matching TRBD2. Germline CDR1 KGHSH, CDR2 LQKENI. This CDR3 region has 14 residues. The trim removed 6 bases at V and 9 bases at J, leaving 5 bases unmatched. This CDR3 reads CASSGTSGIFEQFF. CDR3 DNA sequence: TGTGCCAGCTCCGGGACTAGCGGGATATTTGAGCAGTTCTTC.

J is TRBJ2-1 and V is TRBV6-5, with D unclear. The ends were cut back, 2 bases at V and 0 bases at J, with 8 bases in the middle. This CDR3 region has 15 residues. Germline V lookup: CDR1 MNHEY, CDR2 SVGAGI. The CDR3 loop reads CASSYRVSSYNEQFF. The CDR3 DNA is TGTGCCAGCAGTTACCGCGTTAGCTCCTACAATGAGCAGTTCTTC.

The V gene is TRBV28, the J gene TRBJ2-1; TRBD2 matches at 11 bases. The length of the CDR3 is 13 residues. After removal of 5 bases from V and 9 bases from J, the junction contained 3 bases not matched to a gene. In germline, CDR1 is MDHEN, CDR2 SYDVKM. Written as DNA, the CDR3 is TGTGCCAGCAGTACCGGGACTAGCGGTGAGCAGTTCTTC. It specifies CASSTGTSGEQFF.

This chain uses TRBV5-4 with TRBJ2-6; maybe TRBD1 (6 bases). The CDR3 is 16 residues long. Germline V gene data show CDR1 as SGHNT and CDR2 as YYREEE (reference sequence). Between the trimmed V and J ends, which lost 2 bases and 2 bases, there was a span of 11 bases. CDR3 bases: TGTGCCAGCAGCTTACACAGGGAAACTGGGGCCAACGTCCTGACTTTC. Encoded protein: CASSLHRETGANVLTF.

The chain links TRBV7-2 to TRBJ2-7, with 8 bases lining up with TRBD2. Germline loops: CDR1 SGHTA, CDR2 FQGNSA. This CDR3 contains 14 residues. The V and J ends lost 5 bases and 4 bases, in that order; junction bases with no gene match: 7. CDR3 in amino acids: CASSPQRELYEQYF. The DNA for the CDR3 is TGTGCCAGCAGCCCTCAGCGGGAGCTTTACGAGCAGTACTTC. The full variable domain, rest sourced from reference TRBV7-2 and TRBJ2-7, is GAGVSQSPSNKVTEKGKDVELRCDPISGHTALYWYRQSLGQGLEFLIYFQGNSAPDKSGLPSDRFSAERTGGSVSTLTIQRTQQEDSAVYLCASSPQRELYEQYFGPGTRLTVT.

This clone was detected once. CDR3 in amino acids: CASSPASGGTYNEQFF. The CDR3 coding sequence is TGTGCCAGCAGCCCCGCCTCGGGAGGGACCTACAATGAGCAGTTCTTC. The V and J genes are TRBV7-9 and TRBJ2-1, with 8 bases matching TRBD2. Trimming cost V 5 bases and J 2 bases; bases outside gene matches: 8. Germline V CDR1 and CDR2: SEHNR, FQNEAQ (reference sequence). The CDR3 loop spans 16 amino acids.

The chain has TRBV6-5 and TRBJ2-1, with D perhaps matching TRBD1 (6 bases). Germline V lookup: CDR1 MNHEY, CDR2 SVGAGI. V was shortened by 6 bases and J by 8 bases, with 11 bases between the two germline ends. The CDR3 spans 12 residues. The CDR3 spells CASSQGSHEQFF. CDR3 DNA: TGTGCCAGCAGCCAGGGGTCCCATGAGCAGTTCTTC.

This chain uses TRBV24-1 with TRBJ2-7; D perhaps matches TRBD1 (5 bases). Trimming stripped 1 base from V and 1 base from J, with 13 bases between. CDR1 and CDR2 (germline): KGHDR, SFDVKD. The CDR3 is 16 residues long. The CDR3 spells CATSDFGREGSYEQYF. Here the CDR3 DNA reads TGTGCCACCAGTGATTTCGGCAGGGAAGGTTCCTACGAGCAGTACTTC.

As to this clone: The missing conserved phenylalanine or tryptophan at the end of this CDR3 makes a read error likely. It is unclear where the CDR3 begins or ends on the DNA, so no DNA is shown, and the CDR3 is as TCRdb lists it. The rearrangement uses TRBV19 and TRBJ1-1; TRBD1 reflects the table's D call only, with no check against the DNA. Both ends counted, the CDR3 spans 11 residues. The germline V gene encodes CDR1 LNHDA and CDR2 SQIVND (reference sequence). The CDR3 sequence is CASSTTGDLSV.

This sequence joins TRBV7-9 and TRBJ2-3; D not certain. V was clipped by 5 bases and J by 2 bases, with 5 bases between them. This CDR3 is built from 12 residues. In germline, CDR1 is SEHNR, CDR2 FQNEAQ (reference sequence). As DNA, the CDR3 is TGTGCCAGCAGCACTTCCACAGATACGCAGTATTTT. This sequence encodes CASSTSTDTQYF.

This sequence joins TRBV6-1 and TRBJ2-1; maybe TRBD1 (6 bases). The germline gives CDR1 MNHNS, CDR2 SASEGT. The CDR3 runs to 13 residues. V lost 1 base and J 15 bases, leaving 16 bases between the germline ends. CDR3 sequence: CASSEEYRDTRFF. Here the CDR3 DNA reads TGTGCCAGCAGTGAAGAATACCGGGACACCAGGTTCTTC.

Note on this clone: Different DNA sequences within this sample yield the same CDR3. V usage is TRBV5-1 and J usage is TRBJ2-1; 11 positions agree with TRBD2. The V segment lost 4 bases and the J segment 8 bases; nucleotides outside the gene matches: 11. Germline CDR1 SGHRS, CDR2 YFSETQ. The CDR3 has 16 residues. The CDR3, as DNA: TGCGCCAGCAGCCCGCCCCTAGCGGGAGGTGGAGATGAGCAGTTCTTC. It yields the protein CASSPPLAGGGDEQFF.